Reported below is one TCR beta chain. Its specificity is unknown. This entry is derived from a study of a mutant IDH1 vaccine in newly diagnosed glioma. Overall study context: Patients under treatment included 62.5% males and about 40% females and had a mean age of approximately 44 years.

Stated time point: week 5, during vaccination. In every dose of vaccine, 300 ug of mutant IDH1 20-mer peptide was given alongside topical imiquimod. Between the trimmed V and J ends, which lost 2 bases and 2 bases, there was a span of 6 bases. The CDR3 contains 13 residues. Per germline, CDR1 MNHNY and CDR2 SVGAGI (reference sequence). Profiled with immunoSEQ multiplex PCR; TCRdb holds only in-frame clones, not every one. The sample has about 38,000 clones, roughly 74% seen once; the top ten hold roughly 5.5%. Sequencing used PBMCs, obtained from a glioma patient whose treatment included an IDH1 peptide vaccine. The V gene is TRBV6-6, the J gene TRBJ1-1, with D possibly being TRBD1 (5 bases). The sequence was collected from a man aged 35 to 55 with glioma. CDR3: CASSYGGNTEAFF. The CDR3 coding sequence is TGTGCCAGCAGTTACGGGGGTAACACTGAAGCTTTCTTT.